This T cell receptor (beta chain) stems from a study of regulatory T cells in long-lasting Graves disease. The study's findings and limits: TCR diversity was lower in persistent than newly diagnosed Graves' disease.

Building of the TCR beta libraries involved iRepertoire HTBI primers and Arm-PCR of CDR3 regions. MiXCR was run by TCRdb on the multiplex PCR reads, yielding one entry per CDR3 protein. The sample records 250,000 or so distinct CDR3 sequences, roughly 18% being singletons. There are many counts of this clonotype. Its cognate antigen is unknown. Sample time point: newly diagnosed GD, antithyroid drugs for less than 3 months. The TCR library was made from RNA extracted from PBMCs. This same sample was also taken into another study, of T cells in Graves' hyperthyroidism and ophthalmopathy.

The starting material was peripheral blood mononuclear cells (PBMCs), obtained at new diagnosis, from a patient treated with antithyroid drugs. The TCR originated in a woman aged 30 to 39 with Graves disease.

CDR3 residues: CSARPGSTYNEQFF. The CDR3 region has the DNA TGCAGTGCTAGGCCGGGATCCACCTACAATGAGCAGTTCTTC. The chain recombines TRBV20-1 with TRBJ2-1; TRBD2 is a possible D gene (5 bases). V was clipped by 3 bases and J by 2 bases, with 11 bases between them. The CDR3 sequence is 14 residues long. Germline V gene sequence: CDR1 DFQATT, CDR2 SNEGSKA (reference sequence).